This section outlines one T cell receptor (beta chain) sequence together with its context. The antigen remains unidentified. CDR1 is SGHVS and CDR2 is FQNEAQ in the germline V gene. The V segment lost 4 bases and the J segment 3 bases; nucleotides outside the gene matches: 17. CDR3 length equals 18 residues. This sample was taken from a study of T cell repertoires in cytomegalovirus infection. TCRdb re-called the reads with MiXCR, one entry per CDR3 protein. The sample has 500,000 to 600,000 distinct CDR3 sequences, approximately 16% seen once; the top ten hold roughly 25%. The study's findings and limits: The study found HLA-C-restricted CMV-specific TCR beta clonotypes dominating the ex vivo response.

This TCR derives from a human donor in good health (CMV status not recorded). Some clones in this sample may be carry-over from other donors' samples. The chain links TRBV7-8 to TRBJ2-7, with 8 nucleotides matching TRBD1. Sequencing was performed on CD8+ T cells from PBMCs. The CDR3 region is CASSSSRDRLKAIYEQYF. The CDR3 DNA is TGTGCCAGCAGCTCGTCCCGGGACAGGTTGAAGGCCATCTACGAGCAGTACTTC. The complete variable domain, with remaining parts taken from reference TRBV7-8 and TRBJ2-7, reads GAGVSQSPRYKVAKRGQDVALRCDPISGHVSLFWYQQALGQGPEFLTYFQNEAQLDKSGLPSDRFFAERPEGSVSTLKIQRTQQEDSAVYLCASSSSRDRLKAIYEQYFGPGTRLTVT.